A selection of T cell receptor beta chains follows, all from one sample in a study of blood T cells in healthy people across ages. MiXCR, run by TCRdb on the 5' RACE reads, gives a single entry per CDR3 protein. The sample carries about 680,000 distinct CDR3 sequences, about half recorded once. Source material: blood. All receptors derive from a woman aged 55-70 years in good health. Both conserved end residues are part of each CDR3. A D gene is named only where the DNA matches it firmly. Some rows mark clone size as missing; the rest say once, few, many or name a class of expanded clone.

D gene: -
V gene: TRBV24-1
J gene: TRBJ2-7
clone size: -
CDR3 DNA: TGTGCCACCAGTGATTCTGACAGCTCCTACGAGCAGTACTTC
CDR3 protein: CATSDSDSSYEQYF

D gene: -
V gene: TRBV7-6
J gene: TRBJ1-1
clone size: -
CDR3 DNA: TGTGCCAGCAGCGCAAACGTAGGGTGGTACACTGAGGCTTTCTTT
CDR3 protein: CASSANVGWYTEAFF

D gene: -
V gene: TRBV7-9
J gene: TRBJ2-7
clone size: -
CDR3 DNA: TGTGCCAGCAGCTGCAGCGGGTCCGGCGAGCAGTACTTC
CDR3 protein: CASSCSGSGEQYF

D gene: TRBD2
V gene: TRBV29-1
J gene: TRBJ2-4
clone size: -
CDR3 DNA: TGCAGCGTTGAGAAGGGACTAGCGGGAAAGTACTTC
CDR3 protein: CSVEKGLAGKYF

D gene: TRBD1
V gene: TRBV7-2
J gene: TRBJ2-7
clone size: once
CDR3 DNA: TGTGCCAGCAGAATTGGGACAGGGATCTCCTACGAGCAGTACTTC
CDR3 protein: CASRIGTGISYEQYF

D gene: -
V gene: TRBV7-2
J gene: TRBJ1-6
clone size: -
CDR3 DNA: TGTGCCAGCAGCACCGGGACGGTCACTTCACCCCTCCACTTT
CDR3 protein: CASSTGTVTSPLHF

D gene: -
V gene: TRBV7-2
J gene: TRBJ2-4
clone size: few
CDR3 DNA: TGTGCCAGCAGCTTAGTCGGCAGTGGCAAAAACATTCAGTACTTC
CDR3 protein: CASSLVGSGKNIQYF

D gene: TRBD2
V gene: TRBV5-1
J gene: TRBJ2-1
clone size: -
CDR3 DNA: TGCGCCAGCAGCTTGGTTGGGACTAGCGACAATGAGCAGTTCTTC
CDR3 protein: CASSLVGTSDNEQFF

D gene: -
V gene: TRBV7-8
J gene: TRBJ1-1
clone size: few
CDR3 DNA: TGTGCCAGCATCGCAGTGGGCACTGAAGCTTTCTTT
CDR3 protein: CASIAVGTEAFF

D gene: -
V gene: TRBV7-2
J gene: TRBJ1-6
clone size: -
CDR3 DNA: TGTGCCAGCAGCTTAGGAGCTGGGAGTAAATCACCCCTCCACTTT
CDR3 protein: CASSLGAGSKSPLHF

D gene: TRBD1
V gene: TRBV6-5
J gene: TRBJ1-2
clone size: -
CDR3 DNA: TGTGCCAGCACCACACTGGGACAGGGTGAAAATGGCTACACCTTC
CDR3 protein: CASTTLGQGENGYTF

D gene: -
V gene: TRBV5-1
J gene: TRBJ2-1
clone size: few
CDR3 DNA: TGCGCCAGCAGTTCTCCAGGGGCAGACGAGCAGTTCTTC
CDR3 protein: CASSSPGADEQFF

D gene: -
V gene: TRBV11-2
J gene: TRBJ2-7
clone size: -
CDR3 DNA: TGTGCCAGCAGCTCTCCCGGCGCGGGTCGGGGCTACGAGCAGTACTTC
CDR3 protein: CASSSPGAGRGYEQYF

D gene: TRBD2
V gene: TRBV29-1
J gene: TRBJ2-7
clone size: few
CDR3 DNA: TGCAGCGTTGACCGGACTAGCGGTTACAATGAGCAGTACTTC
CDR3 protein: CSVDRTSGYNEQYF

D gene: -
V gene: TRBV20-1
J gene: TRBJ2-7
clone size: few
CDR3 DNA: TGCAGTGCTAGGAGGGGGACGTTTGCCTACGAGCAGTACTTC
CDR3 protein: CSARRGTFAYEQYF

D gene: -
V gene: TRBV20-1
J gene: TRBJ1-1
clone size: -
CDR3 DNA: TGCAGTGCTAGAGGGCAGATGAACACTGAAGCTTTCTTT
CDR3 protein: CSARGQMNTEAFF

D gene: -
V gene: TRBV29-1
J gene: TRBJ2-7
clone size: -
CDR3 DNA: TGCAGCGTTGTGGCAGCCAACTCCTACGAGCAGTACTTC
CDR3 protein: CSVVAANSYEQYF

D gene: TRBD1
V gene: TRBV6-2/TRBV6-3
J gene: TRBJ2-7
clone size: many
CDR3 DNA: TGCGCCAGCAGCTACAGGGGCACCTACGAGCAGTACTTC
CDR3 protein: CASSYRGTYEQYF

D gene: -
V gene: TRBV18
J gene: TRBJ2-5
clone size: few
CDR3 DNA: TGTGCCAGCTCAAGCAAGAGGGGATACCAAGAGACCCAGTACTTC
CDR3 protein: CASSSKRGYQETQYF

D gene: TRBD1
V gene: TRBV20-1
J gene: TRBJ1-2
clone size: -
CDR3 DNA: TGCAGTGCTGCGGACAGGGTAAACGGCTACACCTTC
CDR3 protein: CSAADRVNGYTF

D gene: TRBD2
V gene: TRBV15
J gene: TRBJ2-5
clone size: -
CDR3 DNA: TGTGCCACCAGCGGAGGACTAGCGGGAAAAGGGGAGACCCAGTACTTC
CDR3 protein: CATSGGLAGKGETQYF

D gene: TRBD2
V gene: TRBV6-5
J gene: TRBJ2-7
clone size: few
CDR3 DNA: TGTGCCAGCAAACCGGGACTACTCTACGAGCAGTACTTC
CDR3 protein: CASKPGLLYEQYF

D gene: -
V gene: TRBV29-1
J gene: TRBJ2-2
clone size: few
CDR3 DNA: TGCAGCGTGCTGACACCGAACACCGGGGAGCTGTTTTTT
CDR3 protein: CSVLTPNTGELFF

D gene: -
V gene: TRBV16
J gene: TRBJ2-1
clone size: -
CDR3 DNA: TGTGCCAGCAGCCAATCAGCCGCCGACAATGAGCAGTTCTTC
CDR3 protein: CASSQSAADNEQFF

D gene: -
V gene: TRBV7-2
J gene: TRBJ2-7
clone size: -
CDR3 DNA: TGTGCCAGCAGCGTAGGGCGCATGTACGAGCAGTACTTC
CDR3 protein: CASSVGRMYEQYF

D gene: TRBD1
V gene: TRBV27
J gene: TRBJ1-2
clone size: once
CDR3 DNA: TGTGCCAGCAGACAGGGGGCGAACGGCTACACCTTC
CDR3 protein: CASRQGANGYTF

D gene: -
V gene: TRBV10-3
J gene: TRBJ1-2
clone size: few
CDR3 DNA: TGTGCCATCAGTGACCGAGGCACAGAAGGTTATGGCTACACCTTC
CDR3 protein: CAISDRGTEGYGYTF

D gene: -
V gene: TRBV20-1
J gene: TRBJ2-1
clone size: -
CDR3 DNA: TGCAGTGCCATAAGCGGGTATGCCTACAATGAGCAGTTCTTC
CDR3 protein: CSAISGYAYNEQFF

D gene: TRBD1
V gene: TRBV7-2
J gene: TRBJ2-7
clone size: few
CDR3 DNA: TGTGCTGGGGGGCAGGGGGCGGACGAGCAGTACTTC
CDR3 protein: CAGGQGADEQYF

D gene: -
V gene: TRBV7-2
J gene: TRBJ1-1
clone size: once
CDR3 DNA: TGTGCCAGCAGCTTAGAGTGTAGCCCAGGCTCGCAAGCTTTCTTT
CDR3 protein: CASSLECSPGSQAFF

D gene: TRBD1
V gene: TRBV27
J gene: TRBJ2-7
clone size: -
CDR3 DNA: TGTGCCAGCAGTTCTACAGGGGTAACCTACGAGCAGTACTTC
CDR3 protein: CASSSTGVTYEQYF

D gene: -
V gene: TRBV7-2
J gene: TRBJ2-1
clone size: few
CDR3 DNA: TGTGCCAGCAGCTTACGCCCCTTAATACAGAATGAGCAGTTCTTC
CDR3 protein: CASSLRPLIQNEQFF

D gene: -
V gene: TRBV20-1
J gene: TRBJ1-1
clone size: many
CDR3 DNA: TGCAGTGCGGTCGCGGGAGGCGCGGGTACTGAAGCTTTCTTT
CDR3 protein: CSAVAGGAGTEAFF

D gene: TRBD1
V gene: TRBV30
J gene: TRBJ1-2
clone size: -
CDR3 DNA: TGTGCCTGGAGAAAACGACAGGGGTTTGGGTATGGCTACACCTTC
CDR3 protein: CAWRKRQGFGYGYTF

D gene: -
V gene: TRBV11-2
J gene: TRBJ2-3
clone size: -
CDR3 DNA: TGTGCCAGGTCCCCCGAAGCTGCTGGCACAGATACGCAGTATTTT
CDR3 protein: CARSPEAAGTDTQYF

D gene: -
V gene: TRBV29-1
J gene: TRBJ2-7
clone size: few
CDR3 DNA: TGCAGCGTTGGGGAGGGGGGGTACTACGAGCAGTACTTC
CDR3 protein: CSVGEGGYYEQYF

D gene: TRBD2
V gene: TRBV7-2
J gene: TRBJ2-5
clone size: -
CDR3 DNA: TGTGCCAGCAGCCCCGGGAGGCCTAGCGGACGGGAGACCCAGTACTTC
CDR3 protein: CASSPGRPSGRETQYF

D gene: -
V gene: TRBV7-3
J gene: TRBJ2-1
clone size: -
CDR3 DNA: TGTGCCAGCAGCGTAGGACCATTCAATGAGCAGTTCTTC
CDR3 protein: CASSVGPFNEQFF

D gene: -
V gene: TRBV7-8
J gene: TRBJ2-1
clone size: -
CDR3 DNA: TGTGCCAGCAGCTCTCGTTGGGGGTACAATGAGCAGTTCTTC
CDR3 protein: CASSSRWGYNEQFF

D gene: -
V gene: TRBV28
J gene: TRBJ2-5
clone size: -
CDR3 DNA: TGTGCCAGCAGGCCGGGACTCCTACATGGAGAGCAGTACTTC
CDR3 protein: CASRPGLLHGEQYF

D gene: -
V gene: TRBV5-1
J gene: TRBJ2-7
clone size: -
CDR3 DNA: TGCGCCAGCCGCATGGGATCCTTCTACGAGCAGTACTTC
CDR3 protein: CASRMGSFYEQYF

D gene: -
V gene: TRBV20-1
J gene: TRBJ1-6
clone size: -
CDR3 DNA: TGCAGTGCTAGATCCCAAACTTCACCCCTCCACTTT
CDR3 protein: CSARSQTSPLHF

D gene: -
V gene: TRBV21-1
J gene: TRBJ2-5
clone size: -
CDR3 DNA: TGTGCCAGCAGCATCTACAGGGGGCTTCAAGAGACCCAGTACTTC
CDR3 protein: CASSIYRGLQETQYF

D gene: -
V gene: TRBV30
J gene: TRBJ2-5
clone size: -
CDR3 DNA: TGTGCCTGGAGCTCAGTAGAGACCCAGTACTTC
CDR3 protein: CAWSSVETQYF

D gene: -
V gene: TRBV27
J gene: TRBJ1-1
clone size: -
CDR3 DNA: TGTGCCAGCAGTTCCCATCGTTCCGGGGGCACTGAAGCTTTCTTT
CDR3 protein: CASSSHRSGGTEAFF

D gene: -
V gene: TRBV2
J gene: TRBJ2-7
clone size: -
CDR3 DNA: TGTGCCAGCAGTGAAGGGAGGGACACCGTCTACGAGCAGTACTTC
CDR3 protein: CASSEGRDTVYEQYF

D gene: -
V gene: TRBV7-2
J gene: TRBJ1-6
clone size: few
CDR3 DNA: TGTGCCAGCACCCGTCAGAGGGTATTTTCACCCCTCCACTTT
CDR3 protein: CASTRQRVFSPLHF

D gene: TRBD1
V gene: TRBV7-8
J gene: TRBJ1-2
clone size: -
CDR3 DNA: TGTGCCAGCAGCCACTATCGAGGGCAGGGGGCCCGTGGCTACACCTTC
CDR3 protein: CASSHYRGQGARGYTF

D gene: -
V gene: TRBV27
J gene: TRBJ2-3
clone size: few
CDR3 DNA: TGTGCCAGCATCAACCGACGGCCCGATAGCACAGATACGCAGTATTTT
CDR3 protein: CASINRRPDSTDTQYF

D gene: TRBD1
V gene: TRBV20-1
J gene: TRBJ1-4
clone size: -
CDR3 DNA: TGCAGTGGGACAGGGGGCACAGGAAAACTGTTTTTT
CDR3 protein: CSGTGGTGKLFF

D gene: -
V gene: TRBV5-5
J gene: TRBJ2-1
clone size: few
CDR3 DNA: TGTGCCAGCAGCGCCGGACCCCTAGTAGGCGAGCAGTTCTTC
CDR3 protein: CASSAGPLVGEQFF